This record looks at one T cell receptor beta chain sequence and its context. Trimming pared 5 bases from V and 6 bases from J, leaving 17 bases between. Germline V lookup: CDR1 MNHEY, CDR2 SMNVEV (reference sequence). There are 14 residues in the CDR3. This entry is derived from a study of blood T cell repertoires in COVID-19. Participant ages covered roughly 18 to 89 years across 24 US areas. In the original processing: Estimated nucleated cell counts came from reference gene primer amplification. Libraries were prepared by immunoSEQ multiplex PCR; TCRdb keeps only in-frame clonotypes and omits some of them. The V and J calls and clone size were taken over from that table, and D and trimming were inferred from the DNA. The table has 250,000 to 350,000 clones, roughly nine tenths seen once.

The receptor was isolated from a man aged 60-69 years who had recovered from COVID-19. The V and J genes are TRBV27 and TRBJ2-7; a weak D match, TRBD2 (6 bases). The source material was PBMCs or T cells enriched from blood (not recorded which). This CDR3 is CASSNSTRYAEQYF. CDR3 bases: TGTGCCAGCAGTAATTCGACTAGATATGCCGAGCAGTACTTC.